A selection of T cell receptor beta chains follows, all from one sample in a study of T cells in Graves' hyperthyroidism and ophthalmopathy. TCRdb re-derived calls from the multiplex PCR reads in MiXCR, one entry per CDR3 protein. Of about 480,000 distinct CDR3 sequences listed, 20% to 25% are singletons. Sequencing used blood. All receptors derive from a woman in her seventies with Graves' ophthalmopathy. CDR3s include the opening cysteine and the closing phenylalanine or tryptophan. The order of the fields is D gene, clone size, V gene, J gene, CDR3 DNA, CDR3 protein. The D gene is left open where the match is weak. For some rows the clone size is stated as once, few or many, or as a class when expanded; others skip it.

>TRBD2|many|TRBV11-2|TRBJ2-7
TGTGCCAGCAGCCCCGGGACTACCGAGCAGTACTTC
CASSPGTTEQYF
>.|.|TRBV10-1|TRBJ2-5
TGCGCCAGCAGTGCGACTAGGGTCGGGGAGACCCAGTACTTC
CASSATRVGETQYF
>TRBD2|.|TRBV2|TRBJ2-7
TGTGCCAGCCACCGGGAGGGCCTCTACGAGCAGTACTTC
CASHREGLYEQYF
>.|few|TRBV25-1|TRBJ1-3
TGTGCCAGCAGCCACGGCCGAAACACCATATATTTT
CASSHGRNTIYF
>.|.|TRBV9|TRBJ2-5
TGTGCCAGCAGCCCCCGGATTGGGTACCAAGAGACCCAGTACTTC
CASSPRIGYQETQYF
>.|many|TRBV2|TRBJ1-5
TGTGCCAGCAGTGAAATAGGGGGAAGGAATCAGCCCCAGCATTTT
CASSEIGGRNQPQHF
>TRBD1|few|TRBV9|TRBJ2-1
TGTGCCAGCAGTCTCCGTGGACAGGGGGTGAATGAGCAGTTCTTC
CASSLRGQGVNEQFF
>TRBD1|.|TRBV2|TRBJ2-3
TGTGCCAGCGGAACAGGGGCCACAGATACGCAGTATTTT
CASGTGATDTQYF
>TRBD1|few|TRBV7-6|TRBJ2-5
TGTGCCAGCAGCTCACAGGGGGAAGAGACCCAGTACTTC
CASSSQGEETQYF
>.|.|TRBV9|TRBJ2-1
TGTGCCAGCAGCGTAGATGAGCAGTTCTTC
CASSVDEQFF
>.|.|TRBV20-1|TRBJ2-3
TGCAGTGCTAGAGTCCGGCTTTCCCTCACAGATACGCAGTATTTT
CSARVRLSLTDTQYF
>TRBD1|.|TRBV4-1|TRBJ1-4
TGCGCCAGCAGCCAACCAGGGGGCCAAATCCGTCGTGAAAAACTGTTTTTT
CASSQPGGQIRREKLFF
>.|few|TRBV3-1|TRBJ2-5
TGTGCCAGCAGCCAAGGGACTACCCGAAGAGAGACCCAGTACTTC
CASSQGTTRRETQYF